By sample share, the clone carrying this TCR beta chain is medium-sized. This entry is derived from a study of immune characterization of retroperitoneal liposarcoma. TCRdb analysed the PCR reads with MiXCR anew, one entry per CDR3 protein. The table has about 10,000 distinct CDR3 sequences, around 28% seen once; the top ten hold 8.2%. Material: tumor tissue. This clonotype originated in a male donor with retroperitoneal liposarcoma.

The CDR3 DNA reads TGTGCCAGCAGCTTAGATCGGGGGGCAGGGGAGACCCAGTACTTC. It is translated as CASSLDRGAGETQYF. V and J are TRBV7-6 and TRBJ2-5; TRBD2 might be the D (7 bases). This CDR3 has 15 amino acids. Germline V lookup: CDR1 SGHVS, CDR2 FNYEAQ. Trimming pared 1 base from V and 5 bases from J, leaving 14 bases between.